This TCR beta chain appears in the sequencing data of a study of blood T cells in healthy people across ages. Using a J-beta primer mix together with a sample-barcoded 5' primer, a second PCR was run for roughly 6 to 12 cycles. MiXCR, run by TCRdb on the 5' RACE reads, gives a single entry per CDR3 protein. Of about 670,000 distinct CDR3 sequences listed, about 51% are singletons. The CDR3 length is 13 residues. Trimming took off 2 bases at V and 2 bases at J, with 9 bases between the two ends. Germline lookup yields CDR1 DFQATT and CDR2 SNEGSKA (reference sequence). Worth noting for this clonotype: This sequence may be a read error, since a much larger clone differs from it by one base.

Source material: blood. This TCR came from a woman older than 75 in good health. The genes are TRBV20-1 and TRBJ2-5, with D uncertain. In nucleotides, the CDR3 is TGCAGTGCTAGATACGAGATTCAAGAGACCCAGTACTTC. It is translated as CSARYEIQETQYF.